Following are 24 T cell receptor beta chains from one sample sequenced in a study of beta chain features in type 1 diabetes. Every isolated RNA sample was fully reverse transcribed, so sequencing captured expressed TCRB transcripts. The data were produced by immunoSEQ multiplex PCR, yet TCRdb's version contains in-frame clones alone and is incomplete. The sample comprises hundreds of thousands of clones, 7% to 9% of which are singletons, and less than 0.45% rests with the top ten. The material sequenced was central memory CD4+ T cells from blood. The origin of the receptors is a woman aged 18 to 35 in good health.

This rearrangement joins TRBV6-1 to TRBJ2-1; 14 positions match TRBD2. The V gene end was trimmed by 7 bases and the J gene end by 9 bases; junction bases not matched to a gene: 8. CDR3 length equals 15 residues. Germline V lookup: CDR1 MNHNS, CDR2 SASEGT. CDR3 nucleotide sequence: TGTGCCAGCACCACCGGGACTAGCGGGAGTGGTGAGCAGTTCTTC. Translated, it gives CASTTGTSGSGEQFF.

This clone was detected many times. V usage is TRBV27 and J usage is TRBJ2-3; D is ambiguous. This CDR3 is built from 15 residues. Germline CDR1 MNHEY, CDR2 SMNVEV (reference sequence). V lost 4 bases, J lost 3 bases, and 14 bases lay in between. CDR3 residues: CASSSGLALTDTQYF. The CDR3 DNA sequence: TGTGCCAGCAGTTCAGGATTAGCCTTAACAGATACGCAGTATTTT.

This clone was observed a few times. The chain recombines TRBV4-2 with TRBJ1-1; the D gene is possibly TRBD1 (5 bases). Germline V gene sequence: CDR1 LGHNA, CDR2 YNFKEQ. The ends were cut back, 2 bases at V and 0 bases at J, with 16 bases in the middle. This CDR3 region has 17 residues. CDR3 sequence reads: CASSQSTGHFMNTEAFF. CDR3 nucleotide sequence: TGTGCCAGCAGCCAATCAACAGGACACTTCATGAACACTGAAGCTTTCTTT.

In its sample, this clone was seen a few times. This chain links TRBV7-3 with TRBJ2-7; tentative D call: TRBD2 (5 bases). Germline-derived CDR1 and CDR2 are SGHTA and FQGTGA. V was clipped by 2 bases and J by 7 bases, with 18 bases between them. This CDR3 region has 15 residues. CDR3 sequence reads: CASSLVASLGSEQYF. Written as DNA, the CDR3 is TGTGCCAGCAGCTTAGTTGCCTCCCTAGGGAGTGAGCAGTACTTC.

The V call is TRBV4-3, the J call TRBJ2-2, with unresolved D. Germline assignment: CDR1 LGHNA and CDR2 YSLEER. Trimming shortened V by 4 bases and J by 7 bases, and 16 bases separated the two germline ends. The CDR3 runs to 15 residues. The CDR3 DNA reads TGCGCCAGCAGCCCTCAAGCCTCTTTTAGCGGGGAGCTGTTTTTT. The encoded protein is CASSPQASFSGELFF.

This clone has more than one count but fewer than ten. This chain joins TRBV7-2 and TRBJ2-7, with D possibly TRBD1 on 5 matching bases. The V gene lost 5 bases and the J gene lost 3 bases, with 14 bases spanning the gap. This CDR3 is built from 14 residues. Germline V gene lookup returns CDR1 SGHTA and CDR2 FQGNSA. CDR3 amino acids: CASSPWTRNYEQYF. The CDR3 region has the DNA TGTGCCAGCAGCCCCTGGACACGGAACTACGAGCAGTACTTC.

This chain links TRBV9 with TRBJ2-1; 10 bases are shared with TRBD2. J was trimmed by 4 bases and V by 4 bases; bases with no gene match: 8. The CDR3 sequence is 16 residues long. The V gene's germline CDR1 is SGDLS and CDR2 YYNGEE. The CDR3 loop is CASSITGTSVYNEQFF. CDR3 DNA sequence: TGTGCCAGCAGCATAACCGGGACTAGCGTTTACAATGAGCAGTTCTTC.

The sample holds a few counts of this clone. The V gene is TRBV7-9, the J gene TRBJ1-2, with no clear D. The V gene's germline CDR1 is SEHNR and CDR2 FQNEAQ (reference sequence). V was pared by 4 bases and J by 2 bases, with 5 bases between. The CDR3 is 12 residues long. In DNA, the CDR3 is TGTGCCAGCAGCTCTGACAACTATGGCTACACCTTC. It codes for CASSSDNYGYTF.

This clone was picked up a small number of times. The rearrangement joins TRBV6-6 to TRBJ2-1, with a weak D call TRBD2 (7 bases). V shed 6 bases and J shed 5 bases, with 17 bases lying between them. Germline values: CDR1 MNHNY, CDR2 SVGAGI (reference sequence). This CDR3 comprises 15 residues. In DNA, the CDR3 is TGTGCCAGCAGCCCGGGGGCTAGCGGTGACAATGAGCAGTTCTTC. Protein: CASSPGASGDNEQFF.

This sequence joins TRBV6-1 and TRBJ1-5; D not certain. This CDR3 has 15 amino acids. The germline V gene encodes CDR1 MNHNS and CDR2 SASEGT. The V end lost 3 bases, the J end lost 1 base, and 10 bases lay between the germline ends. CDR3 in amino acids: CASSERQTSNQPQHF. CDR3 nucleotide sequence: TGTGCCAGCAGTGAGCGGCAGACGAGCAATCAGCCCCAGCATTTT.

In its sample, this clone was seen a few times. The rearrangement uses TRBV11-2 and TRBJ1-2; 8 bases match TRBD1. Germline V gene lookup returns CDR1 SGHAT and CDR2 FQNNGV. The CDR3 length is 15 residues. The V gene end was trimmed by 4 bases and the J gene end by 5 bases; junction bases not matched to a gene: 9. CDR3 DNA: TGTGCCAGCAGCTCCATCCGGGACAGGCATTATGGCTACACCTTC. This encodes CASSSIRDRHYGYTF. Full variable domain (outside the CDR3, taken from reference TRBV11-2 and TRBJ1-2): EAGVAQSPRYKIIEKRQSVAFWCNPISGHATLYWYQQILGQGPKLLIQFQNNGVVDDSQLPKDRFSAERLKGVDSTLKIQPAKLEDSAVYLCASSSIRDRHYGYTFGSGTRLTVV.

CDR3 nucleotide sequence: TGTGCCAGTAGTATAGGGGACGTGACAGATACGCAGTATTTT. Translating gives CASSIGDVTDTQYF. This chain connects TRBV19 to TRBJ2-3, with D possibly being TRBD1 or TRBD2 (5 bases each). CDR3 size: 14 residues. Germline V lookup: CDR1 LNHDA, CDR2 SQIVND (reference sequence). Trimming stripped 1 base from V and 3 bases from J, with 8 bases between.

Only a few counts were recorded for this clone. The chain combines TRBV10-2 with TRBJ1-2; 7 bases agree with TRBD1. The CDR3 has 13 residues. With 2 bases clipped from V and 8 bases from J, the junction kept 5 bases outside the gene matches. The germline CDR1 and CDR2 sequences are WSHSY and SAAADI. The CDR3 sequence is CASSENTQGGYTF. The CDR3 bases are TGCGCCAGCAGTGAGAATACACAGGGGGGCTACACCTTC.

This clone appeared many times. The CDR3 is CASHKAGFYNEQFF. The CDR3 region has the DNA TGTGCCAGCCATAAGGCGGGTTTCTACAATGAGCAGTTCTTC. This sequence joins TRBV28 and TRBJ2-1, with D perhaps matching TRBD2 (5 bases). The CDR3 has 14 residues. Germline CDR1 MDHEN, CDR2 SYDVKM. V was clipped by 8 bases and J by 3 bases, with 14 bases between them. The variable domain in full, with the rest retrieved from reference TRBV28 and TRBJ2-1, is DVKVTQSSRYLVKRTGEKVFLECVQDMDHENMFWYRQDPGLGLRLIYFSYDVKMKEKGDIPEGYSVSREKKERFSLILESASTNQTSMYLCASHKAGFYNEQFFGPGTRLTVL.

This clone was observed many times. The same CDR3 can be traced to other DNA sequences in this sample. The rearrangement links TRBV14 to TRBJ2-5; D is unresolved. Per the germline V gene, CDR1 is SGHDN and CDR2 is FVKESK. Trimming stripped 0 bases from V and 6 bases from J, with 5 bases between. The CDR3 extends over 12 amino acids. The CDR3 DNA reads TGTGCCAGCAGCCAAGATCGAAAGACCCAGTACTTC. This codes for CASSQDRKTQYF.

Only a few counts were recorded for this clone. The CDR3 DNA reads as TGCGCCAGTGGGACAGGTCCCTCCTACAATGAGCAGTTCTTC. Its protein is CASGTGPSYNEQFF. The V call is TRBV4-3, the J call TRBJ2-1; 8 nucleotides agree with TRBD1. The CDR3 is 14 amino acids. The V gene's germline CDR1 is LGHNA and CDR2 YSLEER. J was trimmed by 0 bases and V by 9 bases; bases with no gene match: 4.

The chain is built from TRBV9 and TRBJ1-5; 10 bases are shared with TRBD1. This CDR3 is 13 amino acids long. CDR1 SGDLS and CDR2 YYNGEE come from the germline V gene. J was trimmed by 5 bases and V by 8 bases; bases with no gene match: 4. The CDR3 sequence: CASGQGGDQPQHF. The CDR3 DNA sequence: TGTGCCAGTGGACAGGGGGGCGATCAGCCCCAGCATTTT.

V usage is TRBV10-3 and J usage is TRBJ2-3; 10 bases align to TRBD2. The germline CDR1 and CDR2 sequences are ENHRY and SYGVKD. V shed 3 bases and J 6 bases; nucleotides not matched to a gene: 6. CDR3 size: 15 residues. As DNA, the CDR3 is TGTGCCATCAGTGACACACTAGCGGGAAGGGATACGCAGTATTTT. Its translation: CAISDTLAGRDTQYF.

This clone turned up a few times. The V call is TRBV6-5, the J call TRBJ2-5; TRBD1 matches at 8 bases. This CDR3 is built from 16 residues. The V and J ends lost 2 bases and 3 bases, in that order; junction bases with no gene match: 8. Germline V lookup: CDR1 MNHEY, CDR2 SVGAGI. The chain's CDR3 is CASSYQPAGGEETQYF. DNA for the CDR3: TGTGCCAGCAGTTACCAGCCCGCAGGGGGCGAAGAGACCCAGTACTTC.

This clone has only a few counts. The chain recombines TRBV5-4 with TRBJ2-1, with TRBD2 identical over 8 bases. The CDR3 is made up of 15 amino acids. Germline-derived CDR1 and CDR2 are SGHNT and YYREEE (reference sequence). V lost 2 bases and J lost 8; bases outside the gene matches: 9. CDR3 sequence: CASSLEAGVGDEQFF. The CDR3, as DNA: TGTGCCAGCAGCTTAGAAGCGGGAGTGGGGGATGAGCAGTTCTTC.

The J gene is TRBJ2-5, the V gene TRBV13; TRBD1 agrees at 11 bases. The V gene end was trimmed by 4 bases and the J gene end by 6 bases; junction bases not matched to a gene: 13. CDR3 length: 17 residues. The germline gives CDR1 PRHDT, CDR2 FYEKMQ (reference sequence). CDR3 in DNA: TGTGCCAGCAGCTCTTTTTTTTGGACAGGGGGCGGTCAGACCCAGTACTTC. This translates into CASSSFFWTGGGQTQYF.

Only a few counts were recorded for this clone. The rearrangement links TRBV27 to TRBJ2-1, with 10 bases fitting TRBD2. V dropped 6 bases and J dropped 4; count of bases not matched to a gene: 15. CDR1 is MNHEY and CDR2 is SMNVEV in the germline V gene (reference sequence). The length of the CDR3 is 18 residues. CDR3 nucleotides: TGTGCCAGCAGACGAACTGGGGCTAGCGGGAGTAAATACAATGAGCAGTTCTTC. Translation: CASRRTGASGSKYNEQFF.

The genes are TRBV6-5 and TRBJ2-1, with TRBD2 as a possible D gene (5 bases). The V end was cut by 0 bases, the J end by 12 bases, with 15 bases between. This CDR3 has 14 residues. Germline CDR1 reads MNHEY; CDR2 reads SVGAGI. The CDR3 DNA is TGTGCCAGCAGTTACTCGAGTTCGGGGTTCGGGCAGTTCTTC. Translated, it gives CASSYSSSGFGQFF.

The chain combines TRBV7-2 with TRBJ2-2, with D hard to call. Deletions cut 5 bases from V and 5 bases from J, with 9 bases between. CDR1 and CDR2 (germline): SGHTA, FQGNSA. This CDR3 is 13 amino acids long. CDR3 nucleotides: TGTGCCAGCAGCAGCGCCATGACCGGGGAGCTGTTTTTT. Its protein product is CASSSAMTGELFF. The full variable domain, its missing parts supplied by reference TRBV7-2 and TRBJ2-2, is GAGVSQSPSNKVTEKGKDVELRCDPISGHTALYWYRQSLGQGLEFLIYFQGNSAPDKSGLPSDRFSAERTGGSVSTLTIQRTQQEDSAVYLCASSSAMTGELFFGEGSRLTVL.